What follows are 14 T cell receptor beta chains derived from one specimen sequenced in a study of cytomegalovirus exposure and HLA in healthy donors. It was with 60 Vbeta and 13 Jbeta primers that the PCR ran. Data came from immunoSEQ multiplex PCR; TCRdb stores just in-frame clones and leaves some out. Of 150,000 to 200,000 clones in the sample, roughly 79% were seen once. The material sequenced was PBMCs. Receptor source: a man aged 25 to 45 in good health and CMV-seronegative.

The rearrangement joins TRBV27 to TRBJ2-7; 9 bases match TRBD2. Germline values: CDR1 MNHEY, CDR2 SMNVEV (reference sequence). The CDR3 extends over 16 amino acids. Unmatched junction bases numbered 9, after V lost 4 bases and J lost 2 bases. Here the CDR3 reads CASSYEREVAAYEQYF. The DNA of the CDR3 is TGTGCCAGCAGTTACGAGCGGGAGGTTGCGGCCTACGAGCAGTACTTC.

V and J are TRBV9 and TRBJ2-3; D gene unclear. V was trimmed by 3 bases and J by 2 bases, leaving 4 bases between them. CDR3 size: 12 residues. In germline, CDR1 is SGDLS, CDR2 YYNGEE. The CDR3 coding sequence is TGTGCCAGCAGCGCCCACACAGATACGCAGTATTTT. As protein: CASSAHTDTQYF.

The V gene is TRBV19, the J gene TRBJ1-4; D not certain. Trimming removed 3 bases from V and 3 bases from J, with 8 bases in between. From germline, CDR1 is LNHDA and CDR2 SQIVND (reference sequence). The CDR3 spans 14 residues. This CDR3 is CASSITDSNEKLFF. Written as DNA, the CDR3 is TGTGCCAGTAGTATTACAGATTCTAATGAAAAACTGTTTTTT.

The V call is TRBV7-3, the J call TRBJ1-6; D unclear. This CDR3 contains 13 residues. The germline V and J ends were trimmed by 2 bases and 10 bases, with 9 bases remaining between them. In germline, CDR1 is SGHTA, CDR2 FQGTGA. The CDR3 coding sequence is TGTGCCAGCAGCTTAGGCTCCAGATCACCCCTCCACTTT. Encoded protein: CASSLGSRSPLHF.

V usage is TRBV11-2 and J usage is TRBJ2-1; TRBD2 aligns across 9 bases. This CDR3 region has 16 residues. The germline CDR1 and CDR2 sequences are SGHAT and FQNNGV. The J segment lost 6 bases and the V segment lost 1 base, leaving 7 bases of the junction unmatched. CDR3 sequence (DNA): TGTGCCAGCAGCTTAGCCGGGACTAGCAGCGGCAATGAGCAGTTCTTC. Translated: CASSLAGTSSGNEQFF.

The chain is built from TRBV19 and TRBJ2-7; 8 bases agree with TRBD2. Trimming at V came to 2 bases and at J to 2 bases, leaving 11 bases not matched to a gene. The CDR3 covers 17 residues. Per germline, CDR1 LNHDA and CDR2 SQIVND (reference sequence). CDR3: CASSISSSGSFPYEQYF. DNA of the CDR3: TGTGCCAGTAGTATATCCTCCAGCGGGAGTTTCCCCTACGAGCAGTACTTC.

The chain employs TRBV2 and TRBJ2-7; D is perhaps TRBD2 (5 bases). This CDR3 contains 14 residues. Trimming cost V 2 bases and J 4 bases, with 12 bases left between them. CDR1 and CDR2 from the germline V gene are SNHLY and FYNNEI. The CDR3, as DNA: TGTGCCAGCAGTGAATCGGTCAGGACTTACGAGCAGTACTTC. Its protein is CASSESVRTYEQYF. The full variable domain, with the rest looked up from reference TRBV2 and TRBJ2-7, is EPEVTQTPSHQVTQMGQEVILRCVPISNHLYFYWYRQILGQKVEFLVSFYNNEISEKSEIFDDQFSVERPDGSNFTLKIRSTKLEDSAMYFCASSESVRTYEQYFGPGTRLTVT.

The chain carries TRBV6-1 and TRBJ2-5; 10 bases line up with TRBD2. The CDR3 has 15 residues. The junction had 7 bases not matched to a gene; V was cut back by 7 bases and J by 2 bases. Germline V lookup: CDR1 MNHNS, CDR2 SASEGT. CDR3 region: CASTGLADMQETQYF. The CDR3 nucleotides are TGTGCCAGCACCGGACTAGCGGATATGCAAGAGACCCAGTACTTC.

The V gene is TRBV28, the J gene TRBJ2-7; unclear D gene. The CDR3 covers 11 residues. Per the germline V gene, CDR1 is MDHEN and CDR2 is SYDVKM. Trimming removed 5 bases from V and 6 bases from J, with 8 bases in between. CDR3 nucleotides: TGTGCCAGCAGTGGTCCGGTCGAGCAGTACTTC. This sequence encodes CASSGPVEQYF. The full variable domain, rest sourced from reference TRBV28 and TRBJ2-7, is DVKVTQSSRYLVKRTGEKVFLECVQDMDHENMFWYRQDPGLGLRLIYFSYDVKMKEKGDIPEGYSVSREKKERFSLILESASTNQTSMYLCASSGPVEQYFGPGTRLTVT.

The chain is built from TRBV28 and TRBJ2-3; 7 positions match TRBD2. V gave up 5 bases and J gave up 5 bases; unmatched junction bases: 7. The length of the CDR3 is 14 residues. CDR1 MDHEN and CDR2 SYDVKM come from the germline V gene. The CDR3 DNA sequence: TGTGCCAGCAGTGCGGCGGGAGTGTTAGATACGCAGTATTTT. Its translation is CASSAAGVLDTQYF.

The V gene is TRBV11-3, the J gene TRBJ2-7; 9 positions match TRBD1. V was pared by 2 bases and J by 2 bases, with 7 bases of the junction left unmatched. CDR3 length equals 16 residues. Germline V gene data show CDR1 as SGHNT and CDR2 as YENEEA. This chain's CDR3 is CASSLRRDREAYEQYF. Written as DNA, the CDR3 is TGTGCCAGCAGCTTACGGAGGGACAGGGAGGCCTACGAGCAGTACTTC.

The J gene is TRBJ2-3, the V gene TRBV28; D is unresolved. V was pared by 6 bases and J by 7 bases, with 17 bases between. This CDR3 is built from 14 residues. The V gene's germline CDR1 is MDHEN and CDR2 SYDVKM. This CDR3 is CASSKIAPIHTQYF. CDR3 bases: TGTGCCAGCAGCAAAATTGCCCCTATCCATACGCAGTATTTT.

The chain combines TRBV10-2 with TRBJ2-2; 7 bases fit TRBD2. Trimming cost V 6 bases and J 0 bases; bases outside gene matches: 4. This CDR3 spans 15 amino acids. In germline, CDR1 is WSHSY, CDR2 SAAADI. DNA for the CDR3: TGCGCCAGCAGAGTAAGCGGGACGAACACCGGGGAGCTGTTTTTT. This translates into CASRVSGTNTGELFF.

This sequence joins TRBV5-1 and TRBJ2-3; 9 bases map to TRBD2. Per the germline V gene, CDR1 is SGHRS and CDR2 is YFSETQ. Trimming cost V 5 bases and J 0 bases; bases outside gene matches: 13. This CDR3 region has 18 residues. CDR3 sequence reads: CASSPGGTTSGSTDTQYF. The CDR3 nucleotides are TGCGCCAGCAGTCCTGGGGGAACTACTAGCGGGAGCACAGATACGCAGTATTTT.